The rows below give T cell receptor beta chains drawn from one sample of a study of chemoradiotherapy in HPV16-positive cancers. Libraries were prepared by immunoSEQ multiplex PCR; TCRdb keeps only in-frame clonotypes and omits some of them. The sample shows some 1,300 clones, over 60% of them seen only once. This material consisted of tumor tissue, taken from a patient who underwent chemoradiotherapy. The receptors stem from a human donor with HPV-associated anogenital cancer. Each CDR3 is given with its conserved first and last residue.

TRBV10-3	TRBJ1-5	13	CAISARWGQPQHF
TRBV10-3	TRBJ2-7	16	CAISDGFGQGAYEQYF
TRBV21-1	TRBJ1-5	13	CASSKGGDQPQHF
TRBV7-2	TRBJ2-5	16	CASSIPGLAAQETQYF
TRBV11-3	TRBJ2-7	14	CASSLRLQNYEQYF
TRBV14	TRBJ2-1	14	CASSQDLGNNEQFF
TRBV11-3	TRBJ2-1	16	CASSFSVGGLGDEQFF
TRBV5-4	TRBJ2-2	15	CASSLGSGNTGELFF
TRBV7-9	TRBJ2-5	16	CASSIFGLAGVETQYF
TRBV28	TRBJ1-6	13	CASSSGPNSPLHF
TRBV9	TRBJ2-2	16	CASSVASGGWTGELFF
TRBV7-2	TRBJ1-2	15	CASSPGQGSRYGYTF
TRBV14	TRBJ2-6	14	CASSLSGGANVLTF
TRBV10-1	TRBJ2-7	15	CASSPGTGNLGEQYF
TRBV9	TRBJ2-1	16	CASSARTGTSYNEQFF
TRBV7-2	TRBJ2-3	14	CASSPGQGSHTQYF
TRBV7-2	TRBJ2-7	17	CASSLGGTSGAGYEQYF